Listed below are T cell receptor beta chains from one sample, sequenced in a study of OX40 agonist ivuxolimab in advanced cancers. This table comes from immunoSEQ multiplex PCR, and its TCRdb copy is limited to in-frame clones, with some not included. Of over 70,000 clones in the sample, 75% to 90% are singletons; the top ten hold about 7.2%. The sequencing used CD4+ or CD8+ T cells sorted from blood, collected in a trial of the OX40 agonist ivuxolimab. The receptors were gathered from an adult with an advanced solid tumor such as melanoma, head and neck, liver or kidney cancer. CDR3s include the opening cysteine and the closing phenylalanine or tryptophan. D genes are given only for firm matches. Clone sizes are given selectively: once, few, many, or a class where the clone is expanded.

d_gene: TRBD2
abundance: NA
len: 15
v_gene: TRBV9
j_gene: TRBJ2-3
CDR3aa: CASSVKESGIDTQYF
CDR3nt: TGTGCCAGCAGCGTAAAGGAAAGCGGGATAGATACGCAGTATTTT

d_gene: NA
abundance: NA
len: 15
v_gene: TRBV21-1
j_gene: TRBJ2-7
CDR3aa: CASSRGTQNGNEQYF
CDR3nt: TGTGCCAGCAGCAGGGGGACACAAAACGGGAACGAGCAGTACTTC

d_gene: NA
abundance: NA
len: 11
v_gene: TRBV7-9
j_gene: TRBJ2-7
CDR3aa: CASSLDHEQYF
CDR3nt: TGTGCCAGCAGCTTAGACCACGAGCAGTACTTC

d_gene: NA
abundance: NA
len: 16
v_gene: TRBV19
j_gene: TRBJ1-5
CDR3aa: CASSPTARILYQPQHF
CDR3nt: TGTGCCAGTAGTCCGACCGCTAGGATTTTATATCAGCCCCAGCATTTT

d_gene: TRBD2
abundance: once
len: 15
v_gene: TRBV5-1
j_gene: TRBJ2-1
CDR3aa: CASSLVLAGYNEQFF
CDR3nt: TGCGCCAGCAGCTTGGTCCTAGCGGGGTACAATGAGCAGTTCTTC

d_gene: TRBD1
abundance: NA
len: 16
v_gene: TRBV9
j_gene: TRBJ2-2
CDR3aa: CASGTGWGQGGGELFF
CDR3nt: TGTGCCAGCGGGACAGGTTGGGGACAGGGCGGCGGGGAGCTGTTTTTT

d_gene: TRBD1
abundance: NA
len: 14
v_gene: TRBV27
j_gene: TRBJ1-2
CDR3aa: CASSLSGGANGYTF
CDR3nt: TGTGCCAGCAGTCTCTCAGGGGGCGCGAATGGCTACACCTTC

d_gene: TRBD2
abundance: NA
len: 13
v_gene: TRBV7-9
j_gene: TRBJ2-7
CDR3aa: CASSPGGAYEQYF
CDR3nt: TGTGCCAGCAGCCCCGGGGGGGCCTACGAGCAGTACTTC

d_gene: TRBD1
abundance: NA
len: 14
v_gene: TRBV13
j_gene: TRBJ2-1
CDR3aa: CASYWTGGYNEQFF
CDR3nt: TGTGCCAGCTATTGGACAGGGGGCTACAATGAGCAGTTCTTC

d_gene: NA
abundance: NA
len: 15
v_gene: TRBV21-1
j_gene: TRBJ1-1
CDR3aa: CASSKAGIGNTEAFF
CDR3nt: TGTGCCAGCAGCAAAGCGGGAATTGGGAACACTGAAGCTTTCTTT

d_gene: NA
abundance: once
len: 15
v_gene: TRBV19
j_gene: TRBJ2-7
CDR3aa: CASSIGPGLTYEQYF
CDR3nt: TGTGCCAGTAGTATAGGGCCAGGGTTAACCTACGAGCAGTACTTC

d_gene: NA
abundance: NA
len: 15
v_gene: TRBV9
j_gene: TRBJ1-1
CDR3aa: CASSVFEGRNTEAFF
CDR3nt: TGTGCCAGCAGCGTATTTGAAGGTAGGAACACTGAAGCTTTCTTT

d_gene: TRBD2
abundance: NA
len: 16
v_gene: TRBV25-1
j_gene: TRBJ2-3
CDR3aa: CASSEGTSGSTDTQYF
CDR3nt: TGTGCCAGCAGTGAAGGGACTAGCGGGAGCACAGATACGCAGTATTTT

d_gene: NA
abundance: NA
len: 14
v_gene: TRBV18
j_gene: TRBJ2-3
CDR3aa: CASSPGIGSDTQYF
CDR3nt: TGTGCCAGCTCACCAGGAATAGGGAGTGATACGCAGTATTTT

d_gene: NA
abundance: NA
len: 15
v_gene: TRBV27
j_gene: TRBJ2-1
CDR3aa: CASGRTRGSYNEQFF
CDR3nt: TGTGCCAGTGGGAGGACTCGGGGGTCCTACAATGAGCAGTTCTTC

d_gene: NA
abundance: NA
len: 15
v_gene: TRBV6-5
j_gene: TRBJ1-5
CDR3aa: CASSHSPAPTEPQHF
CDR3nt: TGTGCCAGCAGCCATAGTCCGGCCCCAACGGAGCCCCAGCATTTT

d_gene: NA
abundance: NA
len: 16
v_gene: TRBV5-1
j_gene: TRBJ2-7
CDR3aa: CASSLDTDVISYEQYF
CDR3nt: TGCGCCAGCAGCTTGGACACGGACGTAATCTCCTACGAGCAGTACTTC

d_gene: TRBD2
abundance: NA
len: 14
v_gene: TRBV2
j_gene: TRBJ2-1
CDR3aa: CASSPTSGRDEQFF
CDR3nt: TGTGCCAGCAGCCCGACTAGCGGGAGGGATGAGCAGTTCTTC

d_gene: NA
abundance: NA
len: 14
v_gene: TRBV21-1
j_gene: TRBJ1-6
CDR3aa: CASSNREDNSPLHF
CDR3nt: TGTGCCAGCAGCAACAGGGAGGATAATTCACCCCTCCACTTT

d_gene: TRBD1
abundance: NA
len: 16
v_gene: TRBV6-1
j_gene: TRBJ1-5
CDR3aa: CASSESGQGARQPQHF
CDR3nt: TGTGCCAGCAGTGAATCTGGACAGGGGGCCCGTCAGCCCCAGCATTTT

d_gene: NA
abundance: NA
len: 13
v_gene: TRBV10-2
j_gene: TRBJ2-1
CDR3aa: CASSGSSYNEQFF
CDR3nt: TGCGCCAGCAGCGGGAGCTCCTACAATGAGCAGTTCTTC

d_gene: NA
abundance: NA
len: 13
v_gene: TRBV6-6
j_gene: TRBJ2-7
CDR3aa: CASSYLGSYEQYF
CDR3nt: TGTGCCAGCAGTTACTTGGGTTCCTACGAGCAGTACTTC

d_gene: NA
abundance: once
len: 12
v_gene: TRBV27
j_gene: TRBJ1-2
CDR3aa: CASSGGNYGYTF
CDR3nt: TGTGCCAGCAGCGGGGGTAACTATGGCTACACCTTC

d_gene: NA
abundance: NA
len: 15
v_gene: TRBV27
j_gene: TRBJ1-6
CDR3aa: CASSPPGLYNSPLHF
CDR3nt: TGTGCCAGCAGTCCCCCCGGACTCTATAATTCACCCCTCCACTTT

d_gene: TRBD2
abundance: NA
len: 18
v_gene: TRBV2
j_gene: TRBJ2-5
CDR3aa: CASHLSSLAAGREETQYF
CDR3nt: TGTGCCAGCCACCTTTCCTCGCTAGCGGCGGGGAGGGAAGAGACCCAGTACTTC

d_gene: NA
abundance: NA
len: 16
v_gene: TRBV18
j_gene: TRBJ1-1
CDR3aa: CASSPPKDTSNTEAFF
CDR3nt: TGTGCCAGCTCACCACCCAAGGACACCTCGAACACTGAAGCTTTCTTT

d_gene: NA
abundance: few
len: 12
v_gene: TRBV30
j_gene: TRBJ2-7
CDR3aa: CAWSAPDREPYF
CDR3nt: TGTGCCTGGAGTGCGCCGGACAGAGAGCCGTACTTC

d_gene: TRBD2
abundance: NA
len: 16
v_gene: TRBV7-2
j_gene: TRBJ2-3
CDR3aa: CASSLAGLAGVDTQYF
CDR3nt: TGTGCCAGCAGCTTGGCCGGACTAGCGGGAGTAGATACGCAGTATTTT

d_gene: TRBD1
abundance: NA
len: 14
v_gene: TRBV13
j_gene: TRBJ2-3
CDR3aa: CASSYRGLTDTQYF
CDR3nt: TGTGCCAGCAGTTACAGGGGCCTCACAGATACGCAGTATTTT

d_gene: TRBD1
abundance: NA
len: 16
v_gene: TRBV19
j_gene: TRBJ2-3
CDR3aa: CASSPAGTGYTDTQYF
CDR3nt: TGTGCCTCCAGTCCCGCCGGGACAGGCTACACAGATACGCAGTATTTT

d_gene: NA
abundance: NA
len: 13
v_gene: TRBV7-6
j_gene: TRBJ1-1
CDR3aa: CASSLGWDTEAFF
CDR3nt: TGTGCCAGCAGCTTAGGATGGGACACTGAAGCTTTCTTT

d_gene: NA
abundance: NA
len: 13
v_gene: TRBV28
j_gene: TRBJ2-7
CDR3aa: CASSWTSSYEQYF
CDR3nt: TGTGCCAGCAGTTGGACAAGCTCCTACGAGCAGTACTTC

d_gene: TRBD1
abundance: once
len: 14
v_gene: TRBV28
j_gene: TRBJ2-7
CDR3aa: CASSRYRDRVEQYF
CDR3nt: TGTGCCAGCAGTCGCTACCGGGACAGGGTTGAGCAGTACTTC

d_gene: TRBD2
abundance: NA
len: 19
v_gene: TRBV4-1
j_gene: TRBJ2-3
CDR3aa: CASSPSSLLAGRATDTQYF
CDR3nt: TGCGCCAGCAGCCCATCTTCGCTACTAGCGGGAAGAGCCACAGATACGCAGTATTTT

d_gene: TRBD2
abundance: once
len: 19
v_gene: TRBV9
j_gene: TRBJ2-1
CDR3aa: CASSVEPGLAGASYNEQFF
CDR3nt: TGTGCCAGCAGCGTCGAACCGGGACTAGCGGGAGCATCCTACAATGAGCAGTTCTTC

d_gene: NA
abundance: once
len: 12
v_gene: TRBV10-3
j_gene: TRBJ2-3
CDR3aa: CAITTSGDTQYF
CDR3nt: TGTGCCATCACTACCTCGGGGGATACGCAGTATTTT

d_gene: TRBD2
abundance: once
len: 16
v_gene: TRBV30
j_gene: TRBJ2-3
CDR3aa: CAWSPPSGRDTGTQYF
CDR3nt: TGTGCCTGGAGTCCCCCTAGCGGGAGAGACACAGGTACGCAGTATTTT

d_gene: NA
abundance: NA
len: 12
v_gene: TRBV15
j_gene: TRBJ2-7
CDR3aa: CATSRDGREQYF
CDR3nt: TGTGCCACCAGCAGAGATGGGAGGGAGCAGTACTTC

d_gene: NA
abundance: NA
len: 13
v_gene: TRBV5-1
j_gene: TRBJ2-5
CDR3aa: CASSLEGQETQYF
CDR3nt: TGCGCCAGCAGCTTGGAGGGGCAAGAGACCCAGTACTTC

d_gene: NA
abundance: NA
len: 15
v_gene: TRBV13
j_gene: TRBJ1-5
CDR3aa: CASSSQGYSNQPQHF
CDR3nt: TGTGCCAGCAGCTCTCAGGGCTATAGCAATCAGCCCCAGCATTTT

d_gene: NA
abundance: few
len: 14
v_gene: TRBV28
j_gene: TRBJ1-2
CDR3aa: CASSPSGTLTGYTF
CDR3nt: TGTGCCAGCAGTCCTTCAGGGACGCTTACCGGCTACACCTTC

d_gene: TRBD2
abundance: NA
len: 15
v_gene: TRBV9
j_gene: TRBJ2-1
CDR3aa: CASSPSGSGSNEQFF
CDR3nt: TGTGCCAGCAGCCCTAGCGGGAGTGGTTCGAATGAGCAGTTCTTC

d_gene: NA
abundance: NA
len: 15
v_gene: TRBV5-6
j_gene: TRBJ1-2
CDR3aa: CASSSGLTGNYGYTF
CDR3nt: TGTGCCAGCAGCTCGGGGTTAACGGGCAACTATGGCTACACCTTC

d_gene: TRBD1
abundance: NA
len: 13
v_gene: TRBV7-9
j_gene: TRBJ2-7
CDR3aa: CASSTGQGYEQYF
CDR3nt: TGTGCCAGCAGCACCGGACAGGGCTACGAGCAGTACTTC

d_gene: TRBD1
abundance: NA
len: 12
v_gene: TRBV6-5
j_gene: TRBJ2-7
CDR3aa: CASTRTGGEQYF
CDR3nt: TGTGCCAGCACCCGGACAGGGGGCGAGCAGTACTTC

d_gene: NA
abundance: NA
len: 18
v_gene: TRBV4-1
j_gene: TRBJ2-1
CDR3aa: CASSLDASRLGSYNEQFF
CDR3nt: TGCGCCAGCAGCCTAGACGCTTCCAGGTTAGGGTCCTACAATGAGCAGTTCTTC

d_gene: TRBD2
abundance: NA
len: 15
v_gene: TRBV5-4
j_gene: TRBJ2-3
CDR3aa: CASSLGTSGYDTQYF
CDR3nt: TGTGCCAGCAGCTTGGGGACTAGCGGGTACGATACGCAGTATTTT

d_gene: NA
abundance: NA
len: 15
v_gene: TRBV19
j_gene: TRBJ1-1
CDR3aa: CASSPWGVENTEAFF
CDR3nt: TGTGCCAGTAGTCCATGGGGGGTCGAGAACACTGAAGCTTTCTTT

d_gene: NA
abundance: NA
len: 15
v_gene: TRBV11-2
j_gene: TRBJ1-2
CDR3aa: CASSTGQRLNYGYTF
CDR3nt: TGTGCCAGCAGCACCGGACAGAGGTTAAACTATGGCTACACCTTC

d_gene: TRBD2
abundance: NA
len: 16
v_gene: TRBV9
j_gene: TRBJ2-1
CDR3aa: CASSVELAGAIDEQFF
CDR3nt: TGTGCCAGCAGCGTAGAGCTAGCGGGAGCGATTGATGAGCAGTTCTTC

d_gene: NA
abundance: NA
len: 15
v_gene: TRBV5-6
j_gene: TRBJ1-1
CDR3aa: CASSLLFRGVTEAFF
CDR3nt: TGTGCCAGCAGCTTGTTGTTCCGGGGGGTCACTGAAGCTTTCTTT

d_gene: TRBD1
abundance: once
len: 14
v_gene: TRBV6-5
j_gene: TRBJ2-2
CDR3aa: CAIPGQGRTGELFF
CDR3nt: TGTGCCATCCCGGGACAGGGGAGAACCGGGGAGCTGTTTTTT

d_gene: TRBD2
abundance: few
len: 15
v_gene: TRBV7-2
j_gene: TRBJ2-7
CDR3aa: CASSLGLAGVYEQYF
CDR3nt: TGTGCCAGCAGCCTGGGACTAGCGGGGGTCTACGAGCAGTACTTC

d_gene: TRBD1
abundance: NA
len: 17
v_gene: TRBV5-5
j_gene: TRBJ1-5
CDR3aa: CASSRRTGEYSNQPQHF
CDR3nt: TGTGCCAGCAGCAGAAGGACAGGAGAATATAGCAATCAGCCCCAGCATTTT

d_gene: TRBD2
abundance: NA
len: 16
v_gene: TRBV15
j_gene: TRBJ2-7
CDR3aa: CATSRDPDGRAHEQYF
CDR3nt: TGTGCCACCAGCAGAGATCCCGACGGGAGGGCCCACGAGCAGTACTTC

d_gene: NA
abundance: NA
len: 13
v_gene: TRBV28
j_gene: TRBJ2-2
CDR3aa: CASRDEGSGELFF
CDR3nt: TGTGCCAGCAGAGACGAGGGCTCCGGGGAGCTGTTTTTT

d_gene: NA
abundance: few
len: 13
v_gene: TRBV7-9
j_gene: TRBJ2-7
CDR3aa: CASSSGLIYEQYF
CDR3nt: TGTGCCAGCAGCTCCGGACTCATCTACGAGCAGTACTTC

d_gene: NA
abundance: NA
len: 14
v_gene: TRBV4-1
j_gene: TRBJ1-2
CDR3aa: CASSQGVGGRGYTF
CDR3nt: TGCGCCAGCAGCCAAGGAGTGGGGGGGAGAGGCTACACCTTC